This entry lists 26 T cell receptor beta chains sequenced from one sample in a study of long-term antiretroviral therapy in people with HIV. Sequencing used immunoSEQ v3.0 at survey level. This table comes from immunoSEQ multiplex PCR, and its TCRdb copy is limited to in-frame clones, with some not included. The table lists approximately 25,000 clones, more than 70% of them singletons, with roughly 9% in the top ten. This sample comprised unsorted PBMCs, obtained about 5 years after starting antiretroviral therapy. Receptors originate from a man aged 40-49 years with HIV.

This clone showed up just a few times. CDR3 loop: CAWSVFGGLGETEAFF. In DNA, the CDR3 is TGTGCCTGGAGTGTGTTCGGGGGGCTAGGGGAAACTGAAGCTTTCTTT. This chain joins TRBV30 and TRBJ1-1; maybe TRBD1 (6 bases). The CDR3 contains 16 residues. Germline values: CDR1 GTSNPN, CDR2 SVGIG (reference sequence). Trimming removed 0 bases from V and 5 bases from J, with 19 bases in between. The whole variable domain, filled in from reference TRBV30 and TRBJ1-1, reads SQTIHQWPATLVQPVGSPLSLECTVEGTSNPNLYWYRQAAGRGLQLLFYSVGIGQISSEVPQNLSASRPQDRQFILSSKKLLLSDSGFYLCAWSVFGGLGETEAFFGQGTRLTVV.

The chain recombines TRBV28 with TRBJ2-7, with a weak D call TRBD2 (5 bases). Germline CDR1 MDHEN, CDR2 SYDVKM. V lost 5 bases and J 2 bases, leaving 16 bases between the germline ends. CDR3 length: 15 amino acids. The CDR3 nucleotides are TGTGCCAGCAGTACCGGACTTGGCGGCCCCTACGAGCAGTACTTC. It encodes CASSTGLGGPYEQYF.

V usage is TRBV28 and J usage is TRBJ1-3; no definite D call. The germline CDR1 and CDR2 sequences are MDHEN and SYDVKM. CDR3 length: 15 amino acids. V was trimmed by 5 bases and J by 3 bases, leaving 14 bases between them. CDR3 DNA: TGTGCCAGCAGTCCCTGGACGGCAGATGGAAACACCATATATTTT. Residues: CASSPWTADGNTIYF.

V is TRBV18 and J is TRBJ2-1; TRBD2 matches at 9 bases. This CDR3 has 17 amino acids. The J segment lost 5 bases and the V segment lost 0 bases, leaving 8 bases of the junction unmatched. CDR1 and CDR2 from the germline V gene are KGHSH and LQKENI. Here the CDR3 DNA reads TGTGCCAGCTCACCACCGGGGCGCGGGAGGGCCCACAATGAGCAGTTCTTC. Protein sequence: CASSPPGRGRAHNEQFF.

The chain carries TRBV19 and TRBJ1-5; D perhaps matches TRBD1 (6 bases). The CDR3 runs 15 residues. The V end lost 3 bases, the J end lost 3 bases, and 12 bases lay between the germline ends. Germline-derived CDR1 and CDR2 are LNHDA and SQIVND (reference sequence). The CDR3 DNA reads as TGTGCCAGTAGTATGGGGGGGCTTACCAATCAGCCCCAGCATTTT. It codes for CASSMGGLTNQPQHF.

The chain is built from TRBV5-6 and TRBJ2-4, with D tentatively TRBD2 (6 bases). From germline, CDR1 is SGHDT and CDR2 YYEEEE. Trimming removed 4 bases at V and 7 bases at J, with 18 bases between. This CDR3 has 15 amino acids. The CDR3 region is CASSTGYRDFNIQYF. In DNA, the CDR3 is TGTGCCAGCAGCACGGGATACCGGGACTTTAACATTCAGTACTTC. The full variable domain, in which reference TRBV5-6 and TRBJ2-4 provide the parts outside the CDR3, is DAGVTQSPTHLIKTRGQQVTLRCSPKSGHDTVSWYQQALGQGPQFIFQYYEEEERQRGNFPDRFSGHQFPNYSSELNVNALLLGDSALYLCASSTGYRDFNIQYFGAGTRLSVL.

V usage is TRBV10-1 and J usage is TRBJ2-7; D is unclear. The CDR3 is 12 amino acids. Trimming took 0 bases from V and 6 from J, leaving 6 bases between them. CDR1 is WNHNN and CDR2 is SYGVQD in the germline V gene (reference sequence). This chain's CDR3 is CASSESGFEQYF. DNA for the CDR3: TGCGCCAGCAGTGAGTCTGGATTCGAGCAGTACTTC.

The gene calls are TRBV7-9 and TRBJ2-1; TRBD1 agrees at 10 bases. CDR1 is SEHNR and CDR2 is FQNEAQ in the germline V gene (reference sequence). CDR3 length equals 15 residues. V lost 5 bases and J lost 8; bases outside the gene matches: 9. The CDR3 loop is CASSRDRGRFDEQFF. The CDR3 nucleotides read TGTGCCAGCAGCCGAGACAGGGGGCGTTTCGATGAGCAGTTCTTC.

The CDR3 spells CASSLSSGANVLTF. In DNA, the CDR3 is TGTGCCAGCAGTCTCTCCTCTGGGGCCAACGTCCTGACTTTC. V usage is TRBV6-5 and J usage is TRBJ2-6; D is uncertain. The CDR3 has 14 residues. V was cut by 5 bases and J by 0 bases, with 5 bases left in between. Germline assignment: CDR1 MNHEY and CDR2 SVGAGI.

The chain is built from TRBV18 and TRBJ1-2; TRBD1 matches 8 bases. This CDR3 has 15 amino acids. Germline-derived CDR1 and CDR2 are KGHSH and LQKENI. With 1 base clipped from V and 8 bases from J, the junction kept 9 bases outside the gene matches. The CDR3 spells CASSPQPGQAPGYTF. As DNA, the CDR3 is TGTGCCAGCTCACCACAACCGGGACAGGCGCCCGGCTACACCTTC.

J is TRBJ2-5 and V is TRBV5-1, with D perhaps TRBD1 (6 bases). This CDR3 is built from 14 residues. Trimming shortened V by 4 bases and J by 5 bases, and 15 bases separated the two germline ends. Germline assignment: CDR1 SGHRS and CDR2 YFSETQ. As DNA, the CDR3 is TGCGCCAGCAGCGTGGACAGCGCCGCGGAGACCCAGTACTTC. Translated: CASSVDSAAETQYF.

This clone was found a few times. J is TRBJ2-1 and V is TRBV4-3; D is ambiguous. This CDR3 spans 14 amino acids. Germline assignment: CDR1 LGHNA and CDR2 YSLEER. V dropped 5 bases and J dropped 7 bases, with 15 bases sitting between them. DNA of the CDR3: TGCGCCAGCAGCGCCGGTCAAAACTCGAATGAGCAGTTCTTC. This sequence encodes CASSAGQNSNEQFF.

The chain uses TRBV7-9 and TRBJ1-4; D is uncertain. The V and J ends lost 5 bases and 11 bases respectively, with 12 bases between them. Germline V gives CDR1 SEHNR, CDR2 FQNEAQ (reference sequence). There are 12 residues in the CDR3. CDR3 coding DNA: TGTGCCAGCAGCCCCACGGGTGGGAAACTGTTTTTT. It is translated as CASSPTGGKLFF.

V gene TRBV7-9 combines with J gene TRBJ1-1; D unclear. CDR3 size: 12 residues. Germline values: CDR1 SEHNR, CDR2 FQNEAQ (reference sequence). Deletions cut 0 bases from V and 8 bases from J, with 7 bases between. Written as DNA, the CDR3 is TGTGCCAGCAGCTTAGCGATCGGGGAAGCTTTCTTT. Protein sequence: CASSLAIGEAFF.

CDR3 in DNA: TGTGCCAGCAGTTTAGGGCTAGCAATAGATACGCAGTATTTT. Protein product: CASSLGLAIDTQYF. The V and J genes are TRBV27 and TRBJ2-3; perhaps TRBD2 as D (5 bases). V lost 2 bases and J 5 bases, leaving 11 bases between the germline ends. Germline CDR1 MNHEY, CDR2 SMNVEV (reference sequence). The CDR3 is made up of 14 amino acids.

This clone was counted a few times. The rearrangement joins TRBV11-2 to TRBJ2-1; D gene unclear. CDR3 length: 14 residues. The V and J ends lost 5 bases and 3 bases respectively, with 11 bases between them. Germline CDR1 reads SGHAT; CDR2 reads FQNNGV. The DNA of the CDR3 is TGTGCCAGCAGCCCAACCAACAGCTACAATGAGCAGTTCTTC. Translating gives CASSPTNSYNEQFF.

The CDR3 sequence: CASRGGSEQYF. Written as DNA, the CDR3 is TGTGCCAGCAGAGGGGGTAGCGAGCAGTACTTC. This rearrangement joins TRBV28 to TRBJ2-7; a possible D gene is TRBD1 (6 bases). Trimming removed 6 bases at V and 6 bases at J, with 9 bases between. Germline V lookup: CDR1 MDHEN, CDR2 SYDVKM. CDR3 length equals 11 residues.

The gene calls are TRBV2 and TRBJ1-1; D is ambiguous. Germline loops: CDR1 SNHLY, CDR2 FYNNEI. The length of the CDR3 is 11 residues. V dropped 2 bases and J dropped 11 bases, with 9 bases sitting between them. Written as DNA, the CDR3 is TGTGCCAGCAGTGAAACCTGGGATGCTTTCTTT. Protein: CASSETWDAFF.

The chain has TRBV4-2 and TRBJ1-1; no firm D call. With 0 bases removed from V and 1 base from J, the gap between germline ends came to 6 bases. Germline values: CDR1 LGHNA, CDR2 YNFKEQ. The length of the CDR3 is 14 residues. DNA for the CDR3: TGTGCCAGCAGCCAAGACCCAGGGAACACTGAAGCTTTCTTT. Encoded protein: CASSQDPGNTEAFF.

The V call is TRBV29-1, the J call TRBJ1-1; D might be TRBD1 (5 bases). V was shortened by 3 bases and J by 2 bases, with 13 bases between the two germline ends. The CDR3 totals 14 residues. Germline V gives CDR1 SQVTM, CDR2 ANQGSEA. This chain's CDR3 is CSVDGPGLNTEAFF. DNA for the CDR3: TGCAGCGTTGACGGGCCAGGGCTCAACACTGAAGCTTTCTTT. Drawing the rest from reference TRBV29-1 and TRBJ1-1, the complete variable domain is SAVISQKPSRDICQRGTSLTIQCQVDSQVTMMFWYRQQPGQSLTLIATANQGSEATYESGFVIDKFPISRPNLTFSTLTVSNMSPEDSSIYLCSVDGPGLNTEAFFGQGTRLTVV.

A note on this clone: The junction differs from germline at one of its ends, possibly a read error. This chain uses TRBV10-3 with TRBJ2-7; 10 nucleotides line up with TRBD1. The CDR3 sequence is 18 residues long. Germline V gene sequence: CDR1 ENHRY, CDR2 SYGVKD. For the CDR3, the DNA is TGTGCCATCAGTGAGCCAAGACAGGGGGCTATTCCCTCCTTCGAGCAGTACTTC. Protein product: CAISEPRQGAIPSFEQYF.

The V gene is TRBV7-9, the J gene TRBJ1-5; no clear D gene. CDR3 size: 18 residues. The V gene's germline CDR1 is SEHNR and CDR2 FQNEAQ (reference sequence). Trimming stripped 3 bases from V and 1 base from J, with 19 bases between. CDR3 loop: CASSLGDSPRVSNQPQHF. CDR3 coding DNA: TGTGCCAGCAGCTTGGGAGACTCCCCGAGGGTGAGCAATCAGCCCCAGCATTTT. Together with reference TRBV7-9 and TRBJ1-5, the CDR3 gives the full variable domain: DTGVSQNPRHKITKRGQNVTFRCDPISEHNRLYWYRQTLGQGPEFLTYFQNEAQLEKSRLLSDRFSAERPKGSFSTLEIQRTEQGDSAMYLCASSLGDSPRVSNQPQHFGDGTRLSIL.

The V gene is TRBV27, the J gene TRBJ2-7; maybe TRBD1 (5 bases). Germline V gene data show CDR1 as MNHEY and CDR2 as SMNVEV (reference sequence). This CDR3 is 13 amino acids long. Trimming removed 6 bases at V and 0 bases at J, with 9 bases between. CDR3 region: CASSQGDSYEQYF. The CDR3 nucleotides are TGTGCCAGCAGCCAAGGGGACTCCTACGAGCAGTACTTC.

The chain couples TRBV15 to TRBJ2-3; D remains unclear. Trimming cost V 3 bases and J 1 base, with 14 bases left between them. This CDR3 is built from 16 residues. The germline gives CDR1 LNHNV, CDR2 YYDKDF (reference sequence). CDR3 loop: CATSSSAHRGTDTQYF. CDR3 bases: TGTGCCACCAGCAGTTCAGCCCACCGTGGCACAGATACGCAGTATTTT.

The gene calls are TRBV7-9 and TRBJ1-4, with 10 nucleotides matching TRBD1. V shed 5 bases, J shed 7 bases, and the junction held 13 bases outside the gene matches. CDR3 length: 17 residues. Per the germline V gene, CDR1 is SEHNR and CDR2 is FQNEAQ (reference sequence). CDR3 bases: TGTGCCAGCAGCCCCCTAATGGGACAGGGGCGGAGTGAAAAACTGTTTTTT. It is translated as CASSPLMGQGRSEKLFF.

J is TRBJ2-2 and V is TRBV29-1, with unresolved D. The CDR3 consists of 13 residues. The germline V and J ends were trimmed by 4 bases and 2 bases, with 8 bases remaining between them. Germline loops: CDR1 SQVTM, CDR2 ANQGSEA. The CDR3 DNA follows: TGCAGCGTTGTCTCTGATAACACCGGGGAGCTGTTTTTT. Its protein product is CSVVSDNTGELFF.